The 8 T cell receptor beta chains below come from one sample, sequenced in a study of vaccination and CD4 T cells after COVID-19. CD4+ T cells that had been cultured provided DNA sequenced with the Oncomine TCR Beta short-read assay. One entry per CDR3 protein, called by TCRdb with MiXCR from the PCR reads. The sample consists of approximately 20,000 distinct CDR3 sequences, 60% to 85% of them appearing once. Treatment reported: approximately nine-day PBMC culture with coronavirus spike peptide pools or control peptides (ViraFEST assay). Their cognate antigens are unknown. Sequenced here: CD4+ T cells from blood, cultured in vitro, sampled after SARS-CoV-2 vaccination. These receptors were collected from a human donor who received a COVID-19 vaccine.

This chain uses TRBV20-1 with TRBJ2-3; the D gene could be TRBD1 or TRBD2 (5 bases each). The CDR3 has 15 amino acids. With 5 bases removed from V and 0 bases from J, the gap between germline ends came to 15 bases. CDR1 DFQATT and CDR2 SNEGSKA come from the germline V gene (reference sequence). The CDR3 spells CSAWDLRLSTDTQYF. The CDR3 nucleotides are TGCAGTGCTTGGGACCTAAGGCTAAGCACAGATACGCAGTATTTT.

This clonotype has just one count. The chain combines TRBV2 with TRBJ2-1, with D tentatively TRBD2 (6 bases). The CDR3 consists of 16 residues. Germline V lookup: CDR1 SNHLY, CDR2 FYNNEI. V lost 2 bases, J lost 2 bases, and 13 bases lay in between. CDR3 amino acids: CASSELLARAYNEQFF. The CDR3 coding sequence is TGTGCCAGCAGTGAACTCCTAGCGAGAGCCTACAATGAGCAGTTCTTC.

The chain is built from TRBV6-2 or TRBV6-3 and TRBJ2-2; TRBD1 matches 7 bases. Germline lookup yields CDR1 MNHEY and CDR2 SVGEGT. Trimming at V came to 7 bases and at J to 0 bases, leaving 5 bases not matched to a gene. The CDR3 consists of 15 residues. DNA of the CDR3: TGTGCCAGCATTGACAGGGCCGCGAACACCGGGGAGCTGTTTTTT. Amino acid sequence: CASIDRAANTGELFF.

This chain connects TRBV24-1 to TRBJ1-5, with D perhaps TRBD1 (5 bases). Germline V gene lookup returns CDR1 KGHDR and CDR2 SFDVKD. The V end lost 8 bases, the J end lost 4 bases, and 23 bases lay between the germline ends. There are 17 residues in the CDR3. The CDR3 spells CATKSAVAGIGNQPQHF. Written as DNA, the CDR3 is TGTGCCACCAAGTCGGCCGTTGCAGGGATAGGGAATCAGCCCCAGCATTTT.

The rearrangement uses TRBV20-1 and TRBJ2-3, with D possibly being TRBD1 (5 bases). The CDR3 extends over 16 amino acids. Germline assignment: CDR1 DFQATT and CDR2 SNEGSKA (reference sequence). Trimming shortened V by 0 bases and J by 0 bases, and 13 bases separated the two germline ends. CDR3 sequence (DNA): TGCAGTGCTAGAGATCTGGGTAGGGGAAGCACAGATACGCAGTATTTT. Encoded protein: CSARDLGRGSTDTQYF.

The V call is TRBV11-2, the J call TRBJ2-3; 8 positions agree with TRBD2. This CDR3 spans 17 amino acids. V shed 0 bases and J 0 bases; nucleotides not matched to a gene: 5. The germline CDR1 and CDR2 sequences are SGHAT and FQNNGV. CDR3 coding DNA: TGTGCCAGCAGCTTAGAGAAGCGGGGGCTTAGCACAGATACGCAGTATTTT. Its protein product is CASSLEKRGLSTDTQYF. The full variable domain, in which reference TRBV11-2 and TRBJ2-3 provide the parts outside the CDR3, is EAGVAQSPRYKIIEKRQSVAFWCNPISGHATLYWYQQILGQGPKLLIQFQNNGVVDDSQLPKDRFSAERLKGVDSTLKIQPAKLEDSAVYLCASSLEKRGLSTDTQYFGPGTRLTVL.

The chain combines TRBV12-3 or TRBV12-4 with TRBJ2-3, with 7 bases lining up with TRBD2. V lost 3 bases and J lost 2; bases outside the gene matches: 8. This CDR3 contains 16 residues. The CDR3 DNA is TGTGCCAGCAGTTTGGGCGGGGGACTTCACACAGATACGCAGTATTTT. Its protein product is CASSLGGGLHTDTQYF.

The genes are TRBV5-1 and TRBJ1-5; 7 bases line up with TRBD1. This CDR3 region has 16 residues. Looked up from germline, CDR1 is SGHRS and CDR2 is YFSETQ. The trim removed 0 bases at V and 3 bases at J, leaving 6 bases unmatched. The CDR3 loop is CASSLGGTVNNQPQHF. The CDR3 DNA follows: TGCGCCAGCAGCTTGGGGGGGACAGTTAACAATCAGCCCCAGCATTTT.